This T cell receptor (beta chain) originates from a study of blood T cell repertoires in COVID-19. At the level of the study: COVID-19 samples collected from the United States, Italy and Spain covered acute and convalescent phases. The analysed material was cDNA or gDNA that came from T cells, B-cell-depleted T cells, or PBMCs.

Original methodology: From reference gene primer amplification, estimates of nucleated cell counts were derived. Clones were read by immunoSEQ multiplex PCR, and TCRdb kept only the in-frame ones, dropping some. That table supplies the V and J calls and clone size; D and trimming were determined from the DNA. Of around 280,000 clones in the sample, about 85% were seen once. This clone was observed many times. Germline V lookup: CDR1 SNHLY, CDR2 FYNNEI. V dropped 5 bases and J dropped 1; count of bases not matched to a gene: 7. The CDR3 length is 16 residues. The rearrangement links TRBV2 to TRBJ2-2, with 7 nucleotides matching TRBD2. The sample taken for sequencing was peripheral blood. This TCR was recovered from a woman aged 50 to 60 with active or convalescent COVID-19. As DNA, the CDR3 is TGTGCCAGCAGTATTCGACTAGCCGTGAACACCGGGGAGCTGTTTTTT. Its protein is CASSIRLAVNTGELFF.